The following is a T cell receptor beta chain sequence with its context. This CDR3 is 14 amino acids long. The germline V gene has CDR1 SEHNR and CDR2 FQNEAQ (reference sequence). The germline V and J ends were trimmed by 5 bases and 1 base, with 12 bases remaining between them. These data come from a study of early T cells in non-severe SARS-CoV-2 infection. TCRdb recomputed calls from the 5' RACE reads with MiXCR, one row per CDR3 protein. The sample gives some 56,000 distinct CDR3 sequences, under 12% of which show up once; around 6.3% is in the top ten. This clonotype originated in an adult who was a healthcare worker with PCR-confirmed SARS-CoV-2 infection or an uninfected control (not recorded which). The chain uses TRBV7-9 and TRBJ2-7; no clear D. What was sequenced was whole blood. CDR3 DNA sequence: TGTGCCAGCAGCCACCCCCCGGATTCCTACGAGCAGTACTTC. Protein: CASSHPPDSYEQYF.